What follows are 25 T cell receptor beta chains derived from one specimen sequenced in a study of cytomegalovirus exposure and HLA in healthy donors. Primers: 60 Vbeta forward and 13 Jbeta reverse. Sequenced by immunoSEQ multiplex PCR; TCRdb stores in-frame clones only, minus some. This table has 140,000 to 150,000 clones, around 66% appearing once. The sequenced sample consisted of PBMCs. The receptors were sampled from a woman in her sixties or seventies in good health and CMV-seronegative.

The table lists this clone with a few counts. The V call is TRBV10-3, the J call TRBJ1-2; D gene unclear. The germline CDR1 and CDR2 sequences are ENHRY and SYGVKD. V was clipped by 4 bases and J by 2 bases, with 8 bases between them. CDR3 length: 13 amino acids. The CDR3, as DNA: TGTGCCATCAGTGGGGCGAACAACTATGGCTACACCTTC. This sequence encodes CAISGANNYGYTF.

For the CDR3, the DNA is TGTGCCAGCAGTTTCGGGGACAGGGGGGGAATGGTCCTGACTTTC. It specifies CASSFGDRGGMVLTF. The gene calls are TRBV27 and TRBJ2-6, with TRBD1 matching 11 bases. V dropped 3 bases and J dropped 13; count of bases not matched to a gene: 8. Germline lookup yields CDR1 MNHEY and CDR2 SMNVEV (reference sequence). The CDR3 totals 15 residues.

The rearrangement uses TRBV27 and TRBJ1-5; D call uncertain. V lost 5 bases and J lost 2, with 10 bases in between. Per germline, CDR1 MNHEY and CDR2 SMNVEV (reference sequence). The CDR3 totals 14 residues. CDR3 in amino acids: CASSAQVGNQPQHF. The CDR3 DNA reads as TGTGCCAGCAGTGCCCAGGTGGGCAATCAGCCCCAGCATTTT.

This clone was seen once. The V and J genes are TRBV19 and TRBJ1-2; D not resolved. Trimming removed 0 bases from V and 13 bases from J, with 15 bases in between. The germline CDR1 and CDR2 sequences are LNHDA and SQIVND (reference sequence). The CDR3 runs 13 residues. CDR3 amino acids: CASSIDSSRCCTF. The CDR3 bases are TGTGCCAGTAGTATAGATAGCAGCCGGTGTTGCACCTTC.

This chain connects TRBV5-1 to TRBJ2-7, with TRBD1 matching over 9 bases. Germline CDR1 SGHRS, CDR2 YFSETQ. Trimming took 1 base from V and 5 from J; bases not matched to a gene: 10. There are 16 residues in the CDR3. CDR3: CASSLRGQGVLDEQYF. In DNA form, the CDR3 reads TGCGCCAGCAGCTTGCGGGGACAGGGAGTTCTCGACGAGCAGTACTTC. Variable domain in full (rest from reference TRBV5-1 and TRBJ2-7): KAGVTQTPRYLIKTRGQQVTLSCSPISGHRSVSWYQQTPGQGLQFLFEYFSETQRNKGNFPGRFSGRQFSNSRSEMNVSTLELGDSALYLCASSLRGQGVLDEQYFGPGTRLTVT.

The genes are TRBV27 and TRBJ2-7, with 9 bases fitting TRBD2. The germline V gene has CDR1 MNHEY and CDR2 SMNVEV (reference sequence). Unmatched junction bases numbered 7, after V lost 6 bases and J lost 4 bases. This CDR3 has 14 residues. As DNA, the CDR3 is TGTGCCAGCAGGGGGGCGGGAGGGCCGTACGAGCAGTACTTC. It yields the protein CASRGAGGPYEQYF.

This clone is a singleton in its sample. The chain is built from TRBV14 and TRBJ2-3; a weak D match, TRBD2 (6 bases). The CDR3 totals 14 residues. Germline V gene data show CDR1 as SGHDN and CDR2 as FVKESK. V dropped 6 bases and J dropped 3 bases, with 13 bases sitting between them. The CDR3, as DNA: TGTGCCAGCAGAGATTCCCGGGGGACAGATACGCAGTATTTT. It yields the protein CASRDSRGTDTQYF. The full variable domain, with the rest looked up from reference TRBV14 and TRBJ2-3, is EAGVTQFPSHSVIEKGQTVTLRCDPISGHDNLYWYRRVMGKEIKFLLHFVKESKQDESGMPNNRFLAERTGGTYSTLKVQPAELEDSGVYFCASRDSRGTDTQYFGPGTRLTVL.

The CDR3 sequence is CASRPLAGTDTQYF. The DNA for the CDR3 is TGTGCCAGTAGACCCCTAGCGGGAACAGATACGCAGTATTTT. The J gene is TRBJ2-3, the V gene TRBV19; TRBD2 agrees at 9 bases. The CDR3 has 14 residues. Germline V lookup: CDR1 LNHDA, CDR2 SQIVND (reference sequence). Trimming at V came to 6 bases and at J to 3 bases, leaving 4 bases not matched to a gene.

This chain links TRBV29-1 with TRBJ2-5; TRBD2 might be the D (6 bases). With the DNA end fitting TRBJ2-7 better, the J assignment may be wrong. Germline V gives CDR1 SQVTM, CDR2 ANQGSEA. The CDR3 is 13 amino acids. CDR3: CSVGGATTYEQYF. CDR3 in DNA: TGCAGCGTGGGAGGAGCAACGACCTACGAGCAGTACTTC.

CDR3 region: CASSHWTGPGEQYF. The CDR3 nucleotides read TGTGCCAGCAGCCACTGGACAGGCCCGGGGGAGCAGTACTTC. The chain uses TRBV5-6 and TRBJ2-7; TRBD1 agrees at 7 bases. The CDR3 covers 14 residues. V lost 4 bases, J lost 7 bases, and 11 bases stayed unmatched. Germline V CDR1 and CDR2: SGHDT, YYEEEE. The full variable domain, rest sourced from reference TRBV5-6 and TRBJ2-7, is DAGVTQSPTHLIKTRGQQVTLRCSPKSGHDTVSWYQQALGQGPQFIFQYYEEEERQRGNFPDRFSGHQFPNYSSELNVNALLLGDSALYLCASSHWTGPGEQYFGPGTRLTVT.

The chain recombines TRBV5-1 with TRBJ2-5, with TRBD1 matching 8 bases. The J call may be in error: the DNA end matches TRBJ2-7 better. There are 14 residues in the CDR3. Germline CDR1 and CDR2: SGHRS and YFSETQ. CDR3 in DNA: TGCGCCAGCCCAACCGGACAGGGATCACACGAGCAGTACTTC. Residues: CASPTGQGSHEQYF.

The rearrangement uses TRBV7-9 and TRBJ2-7; 7 nucleotides agree with TRBD1. The germline CDR1 and CDR2 sequences are SEHNR and FQNEAQ (reference sequence). The V segment lost 5 bases and the J segment 4 bases; nucleotides outside the gene matches: 11. CDR3 length: 15 amino acids. In nucleotides, the CDR3 is TGTGCCAGCAGCGCCGGGACAGTCCAGGGGTACGAGCAGTACTTC. This gives the protein CASSAGTVQGYEQYF.

The chain carries TRBV19 and TRBJ2-2, with TRBD2 as a possible D gene (5 bases). CDR1 and CDR2 from the germline V gene are LNHDA and SQIVND (reference sequence). CDR3 length: 15 residues. Trimming stripped 9 bases from V and 4 bases from J, with 18 bases between. The CDR3 spells CASRRLDSITGELFF. CDR3 coding DNA: TGTGCCAGCCGCCGGCTGGACTCAATCACCGGGGAGCTGTTTTTT. Full variable domain (outside the CDR3, taken from reference TRBV19 and TRBJ2-2): DGGITQSPKYLFRKEGQNVTLSCEQNLNHDAMYWYRQDPGQGLRLIYYSQIVNDFQKGDIAEGYSVSREKKESFPLTVTSAQKNPTAFYLCASRRLDSITGELFFGEGSRLTVL.

This chain links TRBV7-8 with TRBJ1-5; D uncertain. This CDR3 region has 15 residues. V lost 1 base, J lost 6 bases, and 13 bases lay in between. In germline, CDR1 is SGHVS, CDR2 FQNEAQ. CDR3 in amino acids: CASSLVRDPLQPQHF. DNA for the CDR3: TGTGCCAGCAGCTTAGTGAGGGATCCGCTTCAGCCCCAGCATTTT.

The genes are TRBV4-1 and TRBJ2-3; 7 positions agree with TRBD2. The germline V gene has CDR1 MGHRA and CDR2 YSYEKL. V gave up 0 bases and J gave up 13 bases; unmatched junction bases: 13. This CDR3 has 15 residues. CDR3 DNA sequence: TGCGCCAGCAGCCAAGAGAATCAGCGGGGTGGGGAAAAGTATTTT. It is translated as CASSQENQRGGEKYF.

This chain uses TRBV9 with TRBJ2-3, with 7 bases fitting TRBD2. The CDR3 sequence is 15 residues long. The junction had 3 bases not matched to a gene; V was cut back by 1 base and J by 1 base. Per germline, CDR1 SGDLS and CDR2 YYNGEE. DNA of the CDR3: TGTGCCAGCAGCGTAATGGGGGGGGGCACAGATACGCAGTATTTT. Its protein is CASSVMGGGTDTQYF.

The genes are TRBV5-1 and TRBJ2-5; possible D gene TRBD1, 5 bases. The germline gives CDR1 SGHRS, CDR2 YFSETQ. Trimming cost V 0 bases and J 0 bases, with 9 bases left between them. The CDR3 contains 15 residues. CDR3: CASSLASGNQETQYF. The CDR3 nucleotides read TGCGCCAGCAGCTTGGCTTCAGGGAACCAAGAGACCCAGTACTTC.

V and J are TRBV6-1 and TRBJ2-3, with unresolved D. The V gene lost 5 bases and the J gene lost 4 bases, with 10 bases spanning the gap. The CDR3 is 13 amino acids. Germline CDR1 reads MNHNS; CDR2 reads SASEGT. The CDR3 DNA reads as TGTGCCAGCAGTCGTCTAAGCCCAGATACGCAGTATTTT. It is translated as CASSRLSPDTQYF.

V and J are TRBV4-3 and TRBJ2-3; tentative D call: TRBD2 (7 bases). This CDR3 is 17 amino acids long. The V gene lost 0 bases and the J gene lost 1 base, with 14 bases spanning the gap. Per germline, CDR1 LGHNA and CDR2 YSLEER. CDR3 protein: CASSQEGGRVGTDTQYF. CDR3 sequence (DNA): TGCGCCAGCAGCCAAGAAGGGGGGAGGGTTGGCACAGATACGCAGTATTTT.

This clone was recorded a few times. The chain combines TRBV5-6 with TRBJ1-2; D is perhaps TRBD1 (6 bases). V lost 4 bases to trimming and J lost 8 bases, with 24 bases between them. CDR3 length: 16 residues. The V gene's germline CDR1 is SGHDT and CDR2 YYEEEE. CDR3 coding DNA: TGTGCCAGCAGCCTATTATACAGGGAGCCTACGGGAGGCTACACCTTC. Protein sequence: CASSLLYREPTGGYTF.

The sample holds a few counts of this clone. The J gene is TRBJ1-1, the V gene TRBV19, with 8 bases aligning to TRBD1. The CDR3 contains 15 residues. Looked up from germline, CDR1 is LNHDA and CDR2 is SQIVND (reference sequence). Losses at the gene ends were 6 bases for V and 5 bases for J; bases not matched to a gene: 11. Here the CDR3 reads CASSKGQASRTEAFF. DNA for the CDR3: TGTGCCAGTAGCAAGGGACAGGCGTCGCGGACTGAAGCTTTCTTT.

This clone has more than one count but fewer than ten. The V gene is TRBV23-1, the J gene TRBJ2-1; perhaps TRBD1 as D (6 bases). TRBV23-1 carries the ORF label, with uncertain function. V was pared by 1 base and J by 4 bases, with 14 bases between. The CDR3 totals 16 residues. CDR3 bases: TGCGCCAGCAGTCAATTTAGACAGGTAAATTACAATGAGCAGTTCTTC. Encoded protein: CASSQFRQVNYNEQFF.

This clone was counted only a few times. The rearrangement links TRBV5-4 to TRBJ1-5; tentative D call: TRBD1 (6 bases). The CDR3 sequence is 14 residues long. Germline V CDR1 and CDR2: SGHNT, YYREEE (reference sequence). Trimming removed 0 bases from V and 2 bases from J, with 6 bases in between. The CDR3 sequence is CASSLDRGNQPQHF. The CDR3 coding sequence is TGTGCCAGCAGCTTGGACAGGGGCAATCAGCCCCAGCATTTT.

This chain connects TRBV5-5 to TRBJ1-3; D is uncertain. Deletions cut 1 base from V and 0 bases from J, with 11 bases between. The CDR3 runs to 16 residues. The germline V gene encodes CDR1 SGHKS and CDR2 YYEKEE (reference sequence). This chain's CDR3 is CASSLTDTGSGNTIYF. DNA of the CDR3: TGTGCCAGCAGCTTGACAGACACCGGCTCTGGAAACACCATATATTTT. The full variable domain, completed using reference TRBV5-5 and TRBJ1-3, is DAGVTQSPTHLIKTRGQQVTLRCSPISGHKSVSWYQQVLGQGPQFIFQYYEKEERGRGNFPDRFSARQFPNYSSELNVNALLLGDSALYLCASSLTDTGSGNTIYFGEGSWLTVV.

The CDR3 reads CASSLTGQSNQPQHF. The CDR3 bases are TGTGCCAGCAGCTTAACTGGACAGAGCAATCAGCCCCAGCATTTT. The chain couples TRBV7-2 to TRBJ1-5, with D perhaps matching TRBD1 (6 bases). The CDR3 has 15 amino acids. Germline assignment: CDR1 SGHTA and CDR2 FQGNSA. V lost 2 bases and J 1 base, leaving 9 bases between the germline ends. Full variable domain (remainder filled in from reference TRBV7-2 and TRBJ1-5): GAGVSQSPSNKVTEKGKDVELRCDPISGHTALYWYRQSLGQGLEFLIYFQGNSAPDKSGLPSDRFSAERTGGSVSTLTIQRTQQEDSAVYLCASSLTGQSNQPQHFGDGTRLSIL.